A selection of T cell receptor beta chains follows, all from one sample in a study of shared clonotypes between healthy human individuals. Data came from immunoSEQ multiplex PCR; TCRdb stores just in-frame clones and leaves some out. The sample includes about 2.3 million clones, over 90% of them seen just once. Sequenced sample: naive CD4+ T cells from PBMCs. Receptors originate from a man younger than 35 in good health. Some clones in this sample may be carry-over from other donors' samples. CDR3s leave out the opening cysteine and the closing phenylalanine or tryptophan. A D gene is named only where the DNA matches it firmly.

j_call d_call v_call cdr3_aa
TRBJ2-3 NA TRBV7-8 ASSLDRRDTQY
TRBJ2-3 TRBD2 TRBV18 ASSVGTSGTDTQY
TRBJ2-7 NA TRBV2 ASHGRPVGTYEQY
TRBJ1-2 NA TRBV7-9 ASSFGELGGYT
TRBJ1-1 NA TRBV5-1 ASSQDRSNTEAF
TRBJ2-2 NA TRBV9 ASSGGNRERSGELF
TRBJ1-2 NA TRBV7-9 ASSPDPVIGYT
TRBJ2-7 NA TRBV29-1 SVATTSYEQY
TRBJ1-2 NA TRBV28 ASSLRAYGYT
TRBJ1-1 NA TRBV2 ASTDLPAGTEAF
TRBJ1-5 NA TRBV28 ASSSGTDNQPQH
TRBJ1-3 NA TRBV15 ATSRDRVETAGNTIY
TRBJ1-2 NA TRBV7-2 ASSLKGSTLAKYGYT
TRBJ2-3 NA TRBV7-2 ASSFLPQNTQY
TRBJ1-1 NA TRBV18 ASSPARDTEAF
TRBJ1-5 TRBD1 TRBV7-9 ASSLDRLDSNQPQH
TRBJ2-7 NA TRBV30 AGGLRLYEQY
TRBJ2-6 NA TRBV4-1 ASSQDPPGQVSGANVLT
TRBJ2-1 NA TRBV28 ASSRVGTYNEQF
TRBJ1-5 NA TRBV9 ASSVASNQPQH
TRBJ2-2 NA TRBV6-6 ASRRRGGVTGELF
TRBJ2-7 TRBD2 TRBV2 ASKREVGYEQY
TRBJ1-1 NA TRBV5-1 ASSLAESGTEAF
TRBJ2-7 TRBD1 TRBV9 ASSVAGQGAPYEQY
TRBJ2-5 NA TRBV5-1 ASSTGDGETQY
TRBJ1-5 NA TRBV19 ASSIKAGGLQPQH
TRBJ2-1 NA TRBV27 ASSFWSLAIGEQF
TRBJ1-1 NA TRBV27 ASRMGRGISKTTEAF
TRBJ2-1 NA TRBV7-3 ASSPAAVYNEQF
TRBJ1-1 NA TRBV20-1 SARGRGLF
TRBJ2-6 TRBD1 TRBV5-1 ASSWGQGPSGANVLT
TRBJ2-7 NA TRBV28 ASSITLALHEQY
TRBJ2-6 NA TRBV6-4 ASSSEMSLLSGANVLT
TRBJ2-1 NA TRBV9 ASSVAGAGFLNEQF
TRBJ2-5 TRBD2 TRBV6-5 AVGLAGEETQY
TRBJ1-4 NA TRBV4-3 ASSQSGGSGREKLF
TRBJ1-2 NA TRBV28 ASSLRGGELGYT
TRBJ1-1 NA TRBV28 ASSLLNTEAF
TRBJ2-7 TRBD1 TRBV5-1 ASSSYWTGAEQY
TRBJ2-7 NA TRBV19 ASSISSRQYEQY
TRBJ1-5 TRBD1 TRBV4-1 ASSQGPPTGGDNQPQH
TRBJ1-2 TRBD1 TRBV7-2 ASSSQERDRGYGYT
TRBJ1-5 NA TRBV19 ASSIRSGGKSNQPQH
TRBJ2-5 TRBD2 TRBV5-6 ASSSSYSTSGRETQY
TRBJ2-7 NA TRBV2 ASPAWKGAYSSYEQY
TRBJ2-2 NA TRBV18 ASSTNSNTGELF
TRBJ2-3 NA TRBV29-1 SGDGGPRGTDTQY
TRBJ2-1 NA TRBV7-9 ASSFSVSYNEQF
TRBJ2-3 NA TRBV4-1 ASSQAWNGWGDTQY
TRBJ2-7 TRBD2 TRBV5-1 ASSLTSGRAYEQY
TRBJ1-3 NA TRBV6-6 ASSYSSGGTRNTIY
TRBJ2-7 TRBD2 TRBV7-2 ASSLEARQLAGTYEQY